Below, 8 T cell receptor beta chains from the same sample are listed, as sequenced in a study of beta chain features in type 1 diabetes listed by TCRdb under 2018. The method was the immunoSEQ multiplex PCR assay. The entire amount of isolated RNA was reverse transcribed using the High Capacity cDNA Reverse Transcription Kit, so the sequenced TCRB transcripts were expressed ones. Not all clones reach the TCRdb copy of this immuneACCESS table, which keeps in-frame sequences only. Checked studies attribute under half of the gap to unresolved V genes and leave the rest unexplained. This sample comprises 200,000 to 250,000 clones, about 10% of them detected only once. The ten largest clones represent 0.03% to 0.035% of the sample. Source material: naive CD4+ T cells from blood. The label giving this sample's cell subset or site can be read as: true naive CD4+ T cells. These receptors originate from a woman between 18 and 30 years old in good health.

This clone has only a few counts. The genes are TRBV29-1 and TRBJ2-5, with 8 nucleotides matching TRBD1. TRBJ2-7 explains the end of the DNA better; the J call may be wrong. The CDR3 is made up of 18 amino acids. Per germline, CDR1 SQVTM and CDR2 ANQGSEA. The CDR3 bases are TGCAGCGTTGAAGATCCCGGGACAGGATTTTTATCGCCTGGCGAGCAGTACTTC. Protein sequence: CSVEDPGTGFLSPGEQYF.

The chain joins TRBV18 to TRBJ2-1, with D possibly matching TRBD2 (5 bases). CDR3 length: 14 amino acids. Between the trimmed V and J ends, which lost 1 base and 4 bases, there was a span of 8 bases. Germline CDR1 reads KGHSH; CDR2 reads LQKENI. CDR3 DNA sequence: TGTGCCAGCTCACCACAAGCGGTGTACAATGAGCAGTTCTTC. It encodes CASSPQAVYNEQFF. Full variable domain (remainder filled in from reference TRBV18 and TRBJ2-1): NAGVMQNPRHLVRRRGQEARLRCSPMKGHSHVYWYRQLPEEGLKFMVYLQKENIIDESGMPKERFSAEFPKEGPSILRIQQVVRGDSAAYFCASSPQAVYNEQFFGPGTRLTVL.

The V call is TRBV7-9, the J call TRBJ1-2; TRBD1 agrees at 8 bases. J was trimmed by 4 bases and V by 5 bases; bases with no gene match: 3. Germline loops: CDR1 SEHNR, CDR2 FQNEAQ (reference sequence). The CDR3 covers 13 residues. CDR3 DNA: TGTGCCAGCAGCGTAGGACAGGGCTATGGCTACACCTTC. The encoded protein is CASSVGQGYGYTF. The complete variable domain, with remaining parts taken from reference TRBV7-9 and TRBJ1-2, reads DTGVSQNPRHKITKRGQNVTFRCDPISEHNRLYWYRQTLGQGPEFLTYFQNEAQLEKSRLLSDRFSAERPKGSFSTLEIQRTEQGDSAMYLCASSVGQGYGYTFGSGTRLTVV.

The V gene is TRBV30, the J gene TRBJ1-6; no firm D call. Germline lookup yields CDR1 GTSNPN and CDR2 SVGIG (reference sequence). The CDR3 loop spans 15 amino acids. Trimming took 3 bases from V and 0 from J, leaving 9 bases between them. This CDR3 is CAWSLESSYNSPLHF. The DNA of the CDR3 is TGTGCCTGGAGCCTAGAGAGCTCCTATAATTCACCCCTCCACTTT. The full variable domain, in which reference TRBV30 and TRBJ1-6 provide the parts outside the CDR3, is SQTIHQWPATLVQPVGSPLSLECTVEGTSNPNLYWYRQAAGRGLQLLFYSVGIGQISSEVPQNLSASRPQDRQFILSSKKLLLSDSGFYLCAWSLESSYNSPLHFGNGTRLTVT.

This clone was seen a handful of times. The chain combines TRBV6-1 with TRBJ2-4; 12 bases line up with TRBD1. Germline V gene lookup returns CDR1 MNHNS and CDR2 SASEGT. Trimming at V came to 4 bases and at J to 9 bases, leaving 10 bases not matched to a gene. The CDR3 length is 16 residues. CDR3 loop: CASSVGTGGRHAIQYF. CDR3 DNA sequence: TGTGCCAGCAGTGTGGGGACAGGGGGCCGACACGCCATTCAGTACTTC.

This clone has a handful of counts. The V and J genes are TRBV7-9 and TRBJ1-1; 11 nucleotides align to TRBD1. Per germline, CDR1 SEHNR and CDR2 FQNEAQ (reference sequence). With V trimmed by 6 bases and J by 5 bases, 14 bases remained unmatched. The CDR3 sequence is 17 residues long. The CDR3 DNA reads TGTGCCAGCAGTCCTTGGACAGGGGGCGGAAGGGATACTGAAGCTTTCTTT. Translation gives CASSPWTGGGRDTEAFF.

The chain uses TRBV5-5 and TRBJ1-2; TRBD1 matches 7 bases. J was trimmed by 10 bases and V by 5 bases; bases with no gene match: 2. The CDR3 is made up of 10 amino acids. CDR1 is SGHKS and CDR2 is YYEKEE in the germline V gene (reference sequence). DNA of the CDR3: TGTGCCAGCAGGGGGACAGCCTACACCTTC. It is translated as CASRGTAYTF.

This clone was detected a few times. The V gene is TRBV5-1, the J gene TRBJ1-1; 7 positions match TRBD1. V shed 0 bases and J 0 bases; nucleotides not matched to a gene: 5. The CDR3 covers 16 residues. CDR1 and CDR2 (germline): SGHRS, YFSETQ. In DNA form, the CDR3 reads TGCGCCAGCAGCTTGGCCAGGGGGATCTTGAACACTGAAGCTTTCTTT. This encodes CASSLARGILNTEAFF.